These 19 T cell receptor beta chains were all obtained from the same sample, sequenced in a study of cytomegalovirus exposure and HLA in healthy donors. With 60 Vbeta and 13 Jbeta primers, the PCR was carried out. Sequencing was performed with immunoSEQ multiplex PCR; in TCRdb, only in-frame clones are kept and a portion is missing. The sample has 130,000 or so clones; 70% to 85% are singletons. The sample consisted of PBMCs. All receptors derive from a female donor in good health and CMV-seronegative.

The J gene is TRBJ1-1, the V gene TRBV28; 7 bases agree with TRBD1. CDR1 and CDR2 from the germline V gene are MDHEN and SYDVKM. CDR3 length: 15 amino acids. Unmatched junction bases numbered 8, after V lost 5 bases and J lost 2 bases. The CDR3 sequence: CASSPPDRVNTEAFF. CDR3 in DNA: TGTGCCAGCAGTCCCCCCGACAGGGTAAACACTGAAGCTTTCTTT.

CDR3: CASSSRVWRDHNEQFF. The CDR3 bases are TGTGCCAGCAGCTCACGAGTCTGGCGGGACCACAATGAGCAGTTCTTC. The rearrangement links TRBV5-8 to TRBJ2-1; TRBD2 is a possible D gene (6 bases). The CDR3 spans 16 residues. The germline CDR1 and CDR2 sequences are SGHTS and YDEGEE. Trimming took off 3 bases at V and 5 bases at J, with 18 bases between the two ends.

The V gene is TRBV18, the J gene TRBJ2-5; 11 positions agree with TRBD2. J lost 2 bases, V lost 2 bases, and 1 base had no gene match. The germline gives CDR1 KGHSH, CDR2 LQKENI. The CDR3 is 15 amino acids. This CDR3 is CASSPIAGGQETQYF. CDR3 nucleotides: TGTGCCAGCTCACCAATAGCGGGAGGGCAAGAGACCCAGTACTTC.

There are a few counts of this clone. This chain connects TRBV23-1 to TRBJ2-7, with D unclear. TRBV23-1 is reported as an ORF; its role is uncertain. The V and J ends lost 6 bases and 0 bases respectively, with 18 bases between them. This CDR3 comprises 16 residues. In DNA, the CDR3 is TGCGCCAGCAGACTTAGTAAGTGTCACCCCTCCTACGAGCAGTACTTC. Amino acids: CASRLSKCHPSYEQYF.

The chain couples TRBV6-5 to TRBJ1-2; 7 positions match TRBD1. Germline assignment: CDR1 MNHEY and CDR2 SVGAGI. V trimming: 8 bases; J trimming: 6 bases; junction bases outside the gene matches: 9. This CDR3 has 13 amino acids. The CDR3 bases are TGTGCCAGCGCTACAGGGGACATTGATGGCTACACCTTC. It specifies CASATGDIDGYTF.

The chain employs TRBV28 and TRBJ1-1; D not resolved. V lost 7 bases, J lost 0 bases, and 3 bases lay in between. The CDR3 totals 11 residues. Per germline, CDR1 MDHEN and CDR2 SYDVKM. Written as DNA, the CDR3 is TGTGCCAGCACAATGAACACTGAAGCTTTCTTT. It yields the protein CASTMNTEAFF.

This clone has a handful of counts. V is TRBV7-3 and J is TRBJ2-1, with 8 bases identical to TRBD2. This CDR3 has 17 amino acids. The V gene end was trimmed by 2 bases and the J gene end by 0 bases; junction bases not matched to a gene: 6. Germline V gene lookup returns CDR1 SGHTA and CDR2 FQGTGA. The CDR3 region has the DNA TGTGCCAGCAGCTTACCCACTAGCGGAGGCTCCTACAATGAGCAGTTCTTC. The encoded protein is CASSLPTSGGSYNEQFF.

This chain uses TRBV27 with TRBJ2-1; D is possibly TRBD2 (7 bases). Trimming removed 0 bases from V and 7 bases from J, with 19 bases in between. The CDR3 has 17 amino acids. CDR1 is MNHEY, CDR2 SMNVEV, per germline (reference sequence). This CDR3 is CASSLSTLGGPANEQFF. The CDR3 nucleotides read TGTGCCAGCAGTTTATCAACGTTGGGGGGGCCTGCTAATGAGCAGTTCTTC.

The V call is TRBV18, the J call TRBJ2-3, with 9 bases that match TRBD2. Per the germline V gene, CDR1 is KGHSH and CDR2 is LQKENI. After removal of 2 bases from V and 5 bases from J, the junction contained 5 bases not matched to a gene. The CDR3 has 15 amino acids. The CDR3 here is CASSPLREGRDTQYF. CDR3 coding DNA: TGTGCCAGCTCACCATTGCGGGAGGGCCGAGATACGCAGTATTTT.

This clone showed up just once. The CDR3 region is CASVQGNYGYTF. The CDR3 DNA is TGTGCCAGCGTACAGGGGAACTATGGCTACACCTTC. The chain combines TRBV5-6 with TRBJ1-2, with TRBD1 matching 7 bases. The V gene end was trimmed by 7 bases and the J gene end by 2 bases; junction bases not matched to a gene: 2. Germline assignment: CDR1 SGHDT and CDR2 YYEEEE. The length of the CDR3 is 12 residues.

The chain combines TRBV5-4 with TRBJ2-7; 7 nucleotides line up with TRBD1. Losses at the gene ends were 3 bases for V and 1 base for J; bases not matched to a gene: 4. This CDR3 contains 14 residues. The V gene's germline CDR1 is SGHNT and CDR2 YYREEE (reference sequence). The CDR3 sequence is CASSSTGASYEQYF. The CDR3 nucleotides read TGTGCCAGCAGCTCCACAGGGGCTTCCTACGAGCAGTACTTC.

The chain carries TRBV2 and TRBJ2-3; possible D gene TRBD2, 5 bases. The CDR3 extends over 11 amino acids. V was cut by 6 bases and J by 6 bases, with 7 bases left in between. Germline CDR1 is SNHLY and CDR2 is FYNNEI. CDR3 DNA: TGTGCCAGCAGAACGGGGGATACGCAGTATTTT. Translating gives CASRTGDTQYF.

The V call is TRBV7-8, the J call TRBJ2-5; weak D call: TRBD1 (5 bases). The end of the DNA is better explained by TRBJ2-7, so the J call may be wrong. The length of the CDR3 is 14 residues. Per the germline V gene, CDR1 is SGHVS and CDR2 is FQNEAQ. The CDR3, as DNA: TGTGCCAGCAGCTCCCGGACAACTACCTACGAGCAGTACTTC. Translating it yields CASSSRTTTYEQYF.

A few counts support this clone. The chain employs TRBV5-1 and TRBJ2-1; D possibly corresponds to TRBD2 (7 bases). The V gene's germline CDR1 is SGHRS and CDR2 YFSETQ. The ends were cut back, 2 bases at V and 0 bases at J, with 15 bases in the middle. This CDR3 is 17 amino acids long. DNA for the CDR3: TGCGCCAGCAGCTTATCTAGCGGACAGAGCTCCTACAATGAGCAGTTCTTC. It is translated as CASSLSSGQSSYNEQFF.

The chain employs TRBV28 and TRBJ2-3, with 7 bases lining up with TRBD2. Trimming cost V 3 bases and J 3 bases; bases outside gene matches: 12. CDR1 and CDR2 (germline): MDHEN, SYDVKM. The CDR3 is 17 residues long. The CDR3 protein is CASSLQPGLDRTDTQYF. The CDR3 DNA is TGTGCCAGCAGTTTGCAGCCCGGACTAGATCGGACAGATACGCAGTATTTT.

V is TRBV19 and J is TRBJ2-3; 8 bases are a match to TRBD1. Germline CDR1 is LNHDA and CDR2 is SQIVND (reference sequence). The CDR3 consists of 14 residues. V trimming: 7 bases; J trimming: 4 bases; junction bases outside the gene matches: 7. Here the CDR3 DNA reads TGTGCCAGTATCGGCAGGGGGCCGGCAGATACGCAGTATTTT. Protein sequence: CASIGRGPADTQYF.

The chain couples TRBV25-1 to TRBJ2-5; D gene unclear. The CDR3 extends over 11 amino acids. Germline CDR1 is MGHDK and CDR2 is SYGVNS. V shed 6 bases and J shed 5 bases, with 7 bases lying between them. This CDR3 reads CASSPSETQYF. The CDR3 nucleotides read TGTGCCAGCAGCCCCTCTGAGACCCAGTACTTC.

V gene TRBV28 combines with J gene TRBJ1-1; D might be TRBD1 (5 bases). V was cut by 2 bases and J by 3 bases, with 10 bases left in between. Germline values: CDR1 MDHEN, CDR2 SYDVKM. The CDR3 is 14 residues long. The CDR3 is CASSLAGIDTEAFF. CDR3 DNA sequence: TGTGCCAGCAGTTTAGCAGGGATAGACACTGAAGCTTTCTTT.

This clone was observed a handful of times. The chain employs TRBV5-1 and TRBJ1-1; a possible D gene is TRBD1 (6 bases). Germline assignment: CDR1 SGHRS and CDR2 YFSETQ. With 3 bases removed from V and 6 bases from J, the gap between germline ends came to 15 bases. The CDR3 spans 14 residues. In nucleotides, the CDR3 is TGCGCCAGCAGCTCGTCGGGGGGCCTCGCTGAAGCTTTCTTT. It is translated as CASSSSGGLAEAFF. The full variable domain, rest sourced from reference TRBV5-1 and TRBJ1-1, is KAGVTQTPRYLIKTRGQQVTLSCSPISGHRSVSWYQQTPGQGLQFLFEYFSETQRNKGNFPGRFSGRQFSNSRSEMNVSTLELGDSALYLCASSSSGGLAEAFFGQGTRLTVV.